These T cell receptor beta chains were read from a single sample in a study of blood T cells in healthy people across ages. MiXCR, applied by TCRdb to the 5' RACE reads, yields one record per CDR3 protein. The sample yields 780,000 or so distinct CDR3 sequences, approximately 53% seen once. Sequencing was done on a sample of blood. These receptors were obtained from a man aged 35 to 55 in good health. Each CDR3 is given with its conserved first and last residue.

V gene | CDR3 protein
TRBV7-2 | CASSRTAVLTDTQYF
TRBV29-1 | CSVKPGAAYEQYF
TRBV28 | CASRRQGITDTQYF
TRBV7-3 | CASSLDPGRKLFF
TRBV29-1 | CSTTQSGSYEQYF
TRBV29-1 | CSARTGTAAYEQYF
TRBV7-2 | CASSLAAGDDEQYF
TRBV20-1 | CSASNSQGILVDTQYF
TRBV13 | CASSLEAGGPLETQYF
TRBV14 | CASSQIGQDGYTF
TRBV3-1 | CASSRPGTGRREQFF
TRBV7-9 | CASNYRSWPGQSSYNEQFF
TRBV15 | CATSRATNEKLFF
TRBV20-1 | CSAGQGAVSEAFF
TRBV4-2 | CASSQTSGGEGTQYF
TRBV7-2 | CASSLVKGGASGNSPLHF
TRBV4-1 | CASYGGGPNTEAFF
TRBV29-1 | CSGPVGGELFF
TRBV14 | CASSQTGLGYEKLFF
TRBV12-3/TRBV12-4 | CASTLGGDYGYTF
TRBV7-3 | CASSSILGPGELFF
TRBV7-3 | CASSIDLNNEQFF